This T cell receptor (beta chain) was recovered during a study of OX40 agonist ivuxolimab in advanced cancers. Produced via immunoSEQ multiplex PCR; TCRdb's table is partial and in-frame only. The repertoire holds about 70,000 clones, with around 88% as singletons. The receptor comes from an adult with an advanced solid tumor such as melanoma, head and neck, liver or kidney cancer. The sample here was CD4+ or CD8+ T cells sorted from blood, taken in a trial of the OX40 agonist ivuxolimab.

The CDR3 reads CASSLAVGVGYEQFF. The CDR3 region has the DNA TGTGCCAGCAGCTTAGCAGTAGGGGTTGGGTATGAGCAGTTCTTC. V usage is TRBV11-3 and J usage is TRBJ2-1; maybe TRBD1 (5 bases). Germline loops: CDR1 SGHNT, CDR2 YENEEA. V was cut by 1 base and J by 8 bases, with 15 bases left in between. The CDR3 covers 15 residues.